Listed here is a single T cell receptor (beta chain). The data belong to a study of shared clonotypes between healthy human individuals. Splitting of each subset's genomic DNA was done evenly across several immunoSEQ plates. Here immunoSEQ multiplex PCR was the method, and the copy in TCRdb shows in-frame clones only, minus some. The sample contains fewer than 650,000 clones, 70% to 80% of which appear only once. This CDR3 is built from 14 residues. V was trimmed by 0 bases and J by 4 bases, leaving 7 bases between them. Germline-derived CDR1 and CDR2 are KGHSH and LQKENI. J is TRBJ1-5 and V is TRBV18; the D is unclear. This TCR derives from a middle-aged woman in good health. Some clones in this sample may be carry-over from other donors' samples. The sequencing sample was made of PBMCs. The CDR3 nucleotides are TGTGCCAGCTCACCACCCGGACGGAATCAGCCCCAGCATTTT. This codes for CASSPPGRNQPQHF.